The 27 T cell receptor beta chains below all came from one sample that was sequenced in a study of blood T cell repertoires in COVID-19. Measured with immunoSEQ multiplex PCR; TCRdb has only the in-frame clones, and not every one. The repertoire holds about 220,000 clones, with just over 85% as singletons. The material sequenced was PBMCs or T cells enriched from blood (not recorded which). All receptors derive from a woman aged 50 to 60 with acute COVID-19.

The chain links TRBV18 to TRBJ2-2, with 7 positions matching TRBD1. With V trimmed by 3 bases and J by 7 bases, 11 bases remained unmatched. Germline V gene data show CDR1 as KGHSH and CDR2 as LQKENI. CDR3 length: 16 residues. CDR3 loop: CASSPGQPQGGGELFF. In DNA form, the CDR3 reads TGTGCCAGCTCACCGGGACAGCCCCAAGGGGGCGGGGAGCTGTTTTTT.

This clone was seen once. The rearrangement joins TRBV19 to TRBJ1-1, with no clear D. The CDR3 totals 16 residues. Germline V gives CDR1 LNHDA, CDR2 SQIVND (reference sequence). Between the trimmed V and J ends, which lost 6 bases and 5 bases, there was a span of 22 bases. The CDR3, as DNA: TGTGCCAGTAGCGACCTCGGGAGCACTATGCGGACTGAAGCTTTCTTT. Its protein product is CASSDLGSTMRTEAFF.

The V gene is TRBV29-1, the J gene TRBJ1-4; D is unclear. Trimming stripped 3 bases from V and 8 bases from J, with 10 bases between. This CDR3 is 12 amino acids long. Germline V gene sequence: CDR1 SQVTM, CDR2 ANQGSEA. As DNA, the CDR3 is TGCAGCGTTGATCGTGGAGGAGAAAAACTGTTTTTT. This gives the protein CSVDRGGEKLFF.

The chain joins TRBV7-9 to TRBJ2-7; 7 bases map to TRBD1. The V and J ends lost 5 bases and 3 bases, in that order; junction bases with no gene match: 7. The CDR3 covers 14 residues. The germline CDR1 and CDR2 sequences are SEHNR and FQNEAQ (reference sequence). The CDR3 spells CASSPGQASYEQYF. As DNA, the CDR3 is TGTGCCAGCAGCCCCGGACAGGCAAGCTACGAGCAGTACTTC.

CDR3: CASSQFHEQYF. The CDR3 coding sequence is TGTGCCAGCAGTCAGTTCCACGAGCAGTACTTC. This chain connects TRBV6-5 to TRBJ2-7, with unresolved D. V dropped 5 bases and J dropped 5 bases, with 7 bases sitting between them. The germline V gene has CDR1 MNHEY and CDR2 SVGAGI. The CDR3 has 11 residues.

This clone was detected a few times. This sequence joins TRBV19 and TRBJ2-1, with D possibly matching TRBD2 (6 bases). The CDR3 extends over 16 amino acids. CDR1 is LNHDA and CDR2 is SQIVND in the germline V gene (reference sequence). With 5 bases removed from V and 6 bases from J, the gap between germline ends came to 20 bases. Here the CDR3 DNA reads TGTGCCAGTAGTGATAGGAGGAGGGAAAAGCTCAATGAGCAGTTCTTC. Its translation is CASSDRRREKLNEQFF. Full variable domain (rest looked up from reference TRBV19 and TRBJ2-1): DGGITQSPKYLFRKEGQNVTLSCEQNLNHDAMYWYRQDPGQGLRLIYYSQIVNDFQKGDIAEGYSVSREKKESFPLTVTSAQKNPTAFYLCASSDRRREKLNEQFFGPGTRLTVL.

The V gene is TRBV29-1, the J gene TRBJ2-7; D perhaps matches TRBD2 (6 bases). The CDR3 is 13 residues long. Deletions cut 4 bases from V and 3 bases from J, with 13 bases between. Germline CDR1 SQVTM, CDR2 ANQGSEA. The CDR3 DNA follows: TGCAGCGTTGCGACTAGTCAGTTCTACGAGCAGTACTTC. This encodes CSVATSQFYEQYF.

This chain links TRBV10-3 with TRBJ2-7; D is ambiguous. Germline-derived CDR1 and CDR2 are ENHRY and SYGVKD. The V and J ends lost 3 bases and 9 bases respectively, with 18 bases between them. The CDR3 runs 14 residues. The CDR3 nucleotides read TGTGCCATCAGTGATCCCCCGTACCTCTACTTGCAGTACTTC. Amino acids: CAISDPPYLYLQYF.

The chain employs TRBV7-2 and TRBJ2-1; 8 bases line up with TRBD2. The V segment lost 3 bases and the J segment 4 bases; nucleotides outside the gene matches: 5. Per the germline V gene, CDR1 is SGHTA and CDR2 is FQGNSA. The CDR3 has 15 amino acids. CDR3 sequence: CASSLGTRIYNEQFF. The CDR3 DNA sequence: TGTGCCAGCAGCTTGGGGACTAGGATATACAATGAGCAGTTCTTC.

The chain links TRBV27 to TRBJ1-5; possibly TRBD1 for D (5 bases). Per the germline V gene, CDR1 is MNHEY and CDR2 is SMNVEV (reference sequence). V was clipped by 5 bases and J by 7 bases, with 15 bases between them. This CDR3 comprises 14 residues. The DNA for the CDR3 is TGTGCCAGCAGTCCAAAATGGGGGAGGCAGCCCCAGCATTTT. Its protein product is CASSPKWGRQPQHF.

The chain recombines TRBV30 with TRBJ1-4; D unresolved. The CDR3 runs to 11 residues. The germline CDR1 and CDR2 sequences are GTSNPN and SVGIG (reference sequence). V gave up 0 bases and J gave up 10 bases, with 6 bases separating them. This CDR3 reads CAWSVTGKLFF. In nucleotides, the CDR3 is TGTGCCTGGAGTGTAACGGGAAAACTGTTTTTT. The full variable domain, rest sourced from reference TRBV30 and TRBJ1-4, is SQTIHQWPATLVQPVGSPLSLECTVEGTSNPNLYWYRQAAGRGLQLLFYSVGIGQISSEVPQNLSASRPQDRQFILSSKKLLLSDSGFYLCAWSVTGKLFFGSGTQLSVL.

This clone was seen once. The CDR3, as DNA: TGTGCCATCAGGACAGGGAGAACAGATACGCAGTATTTT. It encodes CAIRTGRTDTQYF. The rearrangement links TRBV10-3 to TRBJ2-3; 7 nucleotides line up with TRBD1. The CDR3 has 13 residues. J gave up 3 bases and V 6 bases, and 3 bases lay outside the gene matches. Germline V gene data show CDR1 as ENHRY and CDR2 as SYGVKD.

This chain joins TRBV19 and TRBJ2-2, with TRBD2 matching over 7 bases. Looked up from germline, CDR1 is LNHDA and CDR2 is SQIVND (reference sequence). The CDR3 spans 15 residues. Trimming took 3 bases from V and 5 from J; bases not matched to a gene: 6. The chain's CDR3 is CASSIGLVGTGELFF. As DNA, the CDR3 is TGTGCCAGTAGTATTGGACTAGTAGGTACCGGGGAGCTGTTTTTT.

In its sample, this clone was seen once. This rearrangement joins TRBV6-5 to TRBJ2-7, with 10 bases aligning to TRBD1. The V gene's germline CDR1 is MNHEY and CDR2 SVGAGI. The V gene end was trimmed by 2 bases and the J gene end by 4 bases; junction bases not matched to a gene: 5. This CDR3 has 15 amino acids. The CDR3 DNA reads TGTGCCAGCAGTTACGCCGGGACAGGGGCTTACGAGCAGTACTTC. Its translation: CASSYAGTGAYEQYF.

The chain combines TRBV9 with TRBJ2-7, with 11 bases lining up with TRBD1. The CDR3 covers 15 residues. After removal of 0 bases from V and 7 bases from J, the junction contained 6 bases not matched to a gene. Germline V gene sequence: CDR1 SGDLS, CDR2 YYNGEE. In nucleotides, the CDR3 is TGTGCCAGCAGCGTAGAGGGGACAGGGGGTCGGGAGCAGTACTTC. This encodes CASSVEGTGGREQYF.

This clone was detected once. CDR3 nucleotides: TGTGCCAGCAGCTTAAGGAGGGAAAACACTGAAGCTTTCTTT. As protein: CASSLRRENTEAFF. This rearrangement joins TRBV7-8 to TRBJ1-1; no firm D call. The CDR3 sequence is 14 residues long. Germline V gene data show CDR1 as SGHVS and CDR2 as FQNEAQ. Trimming shortened V by 2 bases and J by 2 bases, and 9 bases separated the two germline ends.

The chain couples TRBV28 to TRBJ1-1, with TRBD1 as a possible D gene (5 bases). The CDR3 sequence is 16 residues long. Trimming cost V 3 bases and J 1 base, with 15 bases left between them. Germline V CDR1 and CDR2: MDHEN, SYDVKM. For the CDR3, the DNA is TGTGCCAGCAGTTTGATACCGGGACTGAAGAACACTGAAGCTTTCTTT. It specifies CASSLIPGLKNTEAFF. The variable domain in full, with the rest retrieved from reference TRBV28 and TRBJ1-1, is DVKVTQSSRYLVKRTGEKVFLECVQDMDHENMFWYRQDPGLGLRLIYFSYDVKMKEKGDIPEGYSVSREKKERFSLILESASTNQTSMYLCASSLIPGLKNTEAFFGQGTRLTVV.

This clone appeared a few times. The chain employs TRBV6-5 and TRBJ2-7, with 9 bases that match TRBD2. Germline lookup yields CDR1 MNHEY and CDR2 SVGAGI. After removal of 5 bases from V and 5 bases from J, the junction contained 4 bases not matched to a gene. The CDR3 has 13 amino acids. CDR3 nucleotide sequence: TGTGCCAGCAGTAGGACTAGCGAGAACGAGCAGTACTTC. This translates into CASSRTSENEQYF.

This clone was seen a single time. The chain carries TRBV7-2 and TRBJ1-3, with D unresolved. The germline V gene encodes CDR1 SGHTA and CDR2 FQGNSA. V lost 5 bases and J 0 bases, leaving 14 bases between the germline ends. The CDR3 has 16 residues. CDR3 residues: CASSPQPAHSGNTIYF. The CDR3 DNA follows: TGTGCCAGCAGCCCCCAGCCAGCGCACTCTGGAAACACCATATATTTT.

V gene TRBV6-5 combines with J gene TRBJ1-5; TRBD1 agrees at 11 bases. The CDR3 sequence is 16 residues long. The ends lost 0 bases at V and 7 bases at J; junction bases unmatched: 5. Germline CDR1 and CDR2: MNHEY and SVGAGI. The CDR3 DNA sequence: TGTGCCAGCAGTTACTCAGGACAGGGGGCACGGCAGCCCCAGCATTTT. It translates to CASSYSGQGARQPQHF.

The chain has TRBV18 and TRBJ2-2, with a possible D match to TRBD1 (6 bases). The CDR3 totals 15 residues. The V and J ends lost 2 bases and 3 bases respectively, with 10 bases between them. Per germline, CDR1 KGHSH and CDR2 LQKENI. The CDR3 DNA reads TGTGCCAGCTCACCAAGGACAGTGGACACCGGGGAGCTGTTTTTT. Translating it yields CASSPRTVDTGELFF.

V and J are TRBV5-8 and TRBJ1-2; TRBD1 matches 7 bases. Germline V lookup: CDR1 SGHTS, CDR2 YDEGEE. The CDR3 sequence is 14 residues long. V lost 2 bases and J lost 3; bases outside the gene matches: 4. CDR3 in amino acids: CASSLEGAYYGYTF. CDR3 in DNA: TGTGCCAGCAGCTTAGAGGGGGCGTACTATGGCTACACCTTC.

V usage is TRBV5-3 and J usage is TRBJ2-1; 10 nucleotides match TRBD2. TRBV5-3 is treated as an ORF (open reading frame) with a function not yet certain. The CDR3 loop spans 16 amino acids. V dropped 3 bases and J dropped 2; count of bases not matched to a gene: 5. The CDR3 DNA reads TGTGCCAGAAGCTACCCCACTAGCGGGGCCTACAATGAGCAGTTCTTC. Amino acids: CARSYPTSGAYNEQFF.

The chain employs TRBV7-8 and TRBJ2-1; 16 bases fit TRBD2. The germline V gene encodes CDR1 SGHVS and CDR2 FQNEAQ. Germline trimming cut 5 bases from V and 0 bases from J; bases unmatched to any gene: 4. The CDR3 is 18 residues long. The CDR3 loop is CASSQGLAGGLSYNEQFF. The DNA for the CDR3 is TGTGCCAGCAGCCAGGGACTAGCGGGAGGGCTCTCCTACAATGAGCAGTTCTTC.

The chain joins TRBV6-4 to TRBJ2-3; 7 bases align to TRBD2. Germline CDR1 is MRHNA and CDR2 is SNTAGT. V lost 2 bases to trimming and J lost 2 bases; unmatched junction nucleotides: 4. This CDR3 spans 15 amino acids. The chain's CDR3 is CASSDAGVPTDTQYF. The CDR3 DNA reads as TGTGCCAGCAGTGACGCGGGGGTCCCCACAGATACGCAGTATTTT.

The chain combines TRBV28 with TRBJ2-7; D call uncertain. V lost 5 bases and J 3 bases, leaving 11 bases between the germline ends. The CDR3 runs 13 residues. Germline V CDR1 and CDR2: MDHEN, SYDVKM. CDR3 loop: CASSPPGNYEQYF. The CDR3 DNA is TGTGCCAGCAGTCCCCCCGGTAACTACGAGCAGTACTTC. Variable domain in full (rest from reference TRBV28 and TRBJ2-7): DVKVTQSSRYLVKRTGEKVFLECVQDMDHENMFWYRQDPGLGLRLIYFSYDVKMKEKGDIPEGYSVSREKKERFSLILESASTNQTSMYLCASSPPGNYEQYFGPGTRLTVT.

The chain carries TRBV28 and TRBJ1-1, with D maybe TRBD1 (5 bases). Germline CDR1 is MDHEN and CDR2 is SYDVKM. With 6 bases removed from V and 1 base from J, the gap between germline ends came to 12 bases. The CDR3 is made up of 14 amino acids. CDR3 protein: CASSPPGGNTEAFF. In nucleotides, the CDR3 is TGTGCCAGCAGCCCGCCGGGGGGGAACACTGAAGCTTTCTTT. The whole variable domain, filled in from reference TRBV28 and TRBJ1-1, reads DVKVTQSSRYLVKRTGEKVFLECVQDMDHENMFWYRQDPGLGLRLIYFSYDVKMKEKGDIPEGYSVSREKKERFSLILESASTNQTSMYLCASSPPGGNTEAFFGQGTRLTVV.